A selection of T cell receptor beta chains follows, all from one sample in a study of T cells after yellow fever vaccination. Each CDR3 protein is one row after TCRdb ran MiXCR on the 5' RACE reads. The sample holds some 350,000 distinct CDR3 sequences; 3% to 4.5% are singletons and the top ten take around 24%. Sequenced material: PBMCs, taken 5 days after the yellow fever booster vaccination. Receptors originate from a man between 18 and 29 years old who received the YFV17D yellow fever vaccine. CDR3s leave out the opening cysteine and the closing phenylalanine or tryptophan.

SGRTSGGEQF,TRBV29-1,TRBJ2-1
ASSLYRGSQPQH,TRBV4-1,TRBJ1-5
ASSAAWRTGDYEQY,TRBV7-2,TRBJ2-7
ASSPLGAGVRYTQY,TRBV28,TRBJ2-3
ASSWDSLYGYT,TRBV12-3/TRBV12-4,TRBJ1-2
ASSLRGGRVDTQY,TRBV7-2,TRBJ2-3
ASSSTTESYGYT,TRBV7-6,TRBJ1-2
ASSLRSTDRGRQETQY,TRBV7-2,TRBJ2-5
ASSFGGGGSPLH,TRBV12-3/TRBV12-4,TRBJ1-6
ASRILADSYNEQF,TRBV5-1,TRBJ2-1
AISPPGDEKDTQY,TRBV10-3,TRBJ2-3
ASSFTGDSYNEQF,TRBV7-3,TRBJ2-1
ATTGQYNEQF,TRBV10-3,TRBJ2-1
ASRLGTSGDHNEQF,TRBV12-3/TRBV12-4,TRBJ2-1
ATSYRTAGTRELF,TRBV15,TRBJ2-2
ASSPRATVGASSNEQF,TRBV7-2,TRBJ2-1
ASSQSLDRPQF,TRBV14,TRBJ2-1
ASSSYGIQSQPQH,TRBV7-2,TRBJ1-5
ASSVHPADTQY,TRBV9,TRBJ2-3
ATRAGGGTDTQY,TRBV7-6,TRBJ2-3
ASSQDLNTEAF,TRBV7-6,TRBJ1-1
ASSTPFYEQY,TRBV6-2/TRBV6-3,TRBJ2-7
ASSPIDRDTQY,TRBV5-6,TRBJ2-3
ASSSDSLAYEQY,TRBV7-2,TRBJ2-7
ASSSGQRSKDTQY,TRBV12-3/TRBV12-4,TRBJ2-3
ASSFTGGRYEQF,TRBV12-3/TRBV12-4,TRBJ2-1
ASSLKYPPDTQY,TRBV27,TRBJ2-3
ASSPLAGAPQDTQY,TRBV7-9,TRBJ2-3
ATSRVRDRRF,TRBV15,TRBJ1-1
SARKVRLDLSLTEAF,TRBV20-1,TRBJ1-1
ASSLRGTAGNTIY,TRBV7-9,TRBJ1-3
ASSSTGQGDNEQF,TRBV6-5,TRBJ2-1
ASKRLAWDRSTDTQY,TRBV5-1,TRBJ2-3
ASSPGHTQVKNIQY,TRBV28,TRBJ2-4
ASRLAGGTLEEQF,TRBV7-3,TRBJ2-1
ASRTPRDGSYNEQF,TRBV7-2,TRBJ2-1
ASGSSSAGNTIY,TRBV7-2,TRBJ1-3
ASSQDLAGGVTDTQY,TRBV4-3,TRBJ2-3
SARRGGDNEQF,TRBV20-1,TRBJ2-1
ATSNPGTGSTEAF,TRBV15,TRBJ1-1
ASKLGIQETQY,TRBV5-1,TRBJ2-5
ASSFGSYNEQF,TRBV28,TRBJ2-1
ASSQETSGPYYEQY,TRBV4-2,TRBJ2-7